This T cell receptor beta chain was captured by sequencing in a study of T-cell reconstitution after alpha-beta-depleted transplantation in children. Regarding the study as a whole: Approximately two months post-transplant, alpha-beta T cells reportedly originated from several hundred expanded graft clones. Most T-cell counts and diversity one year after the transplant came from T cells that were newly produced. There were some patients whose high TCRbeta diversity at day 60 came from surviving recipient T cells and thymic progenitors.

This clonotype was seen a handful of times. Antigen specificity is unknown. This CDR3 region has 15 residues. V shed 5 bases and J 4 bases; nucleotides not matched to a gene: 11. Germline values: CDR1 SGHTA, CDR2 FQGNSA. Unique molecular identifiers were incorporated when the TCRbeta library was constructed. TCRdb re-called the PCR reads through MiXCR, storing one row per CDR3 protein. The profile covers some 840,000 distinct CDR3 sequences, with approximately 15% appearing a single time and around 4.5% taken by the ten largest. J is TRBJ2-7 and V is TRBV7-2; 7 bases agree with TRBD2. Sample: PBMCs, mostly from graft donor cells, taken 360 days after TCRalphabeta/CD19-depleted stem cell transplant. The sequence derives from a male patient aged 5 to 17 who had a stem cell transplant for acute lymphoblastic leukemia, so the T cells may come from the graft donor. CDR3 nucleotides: TGTGCCAGCAGCCAGTCCGGGGGGTTTCAGTACGAGCAGTACTTC. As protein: CASSQSGGFQYEQYF.